This T cell receptor (beta chain) derives from a study of blood T cell repertoires in COVID-19. Study overall: COVID-19 samples from acute and convalescent phases originated in the United States, Italy and Spain. In each case, the material was cDNA or gDNA derived from T cells, B-cell-depleted T cells, or PBMCs.

The protocol was immunoSEQ multiplex PCR, while the TCRdb copy is restricted to in-frame clones and leaves out a portion. The sample shows roughly 100,000 clones, roughly 71% of them seen only once. In regard to this clone: Other DNA sequences of this sample code for an identical CDR3.

Germline V gene data show CDR1 as SEHNR and CDR2 as FQNEAQ (reference sequence). V lost 4 bases and J lost 3; bases outside the gene matches: 12. The CDR3 is made up of 16 amino acids. The J gene is TRBJ2-7, the V gene TRBV7-9; 7 nucleotides line up with TRBD2. The sequence was obtained from a woman of 80 years or more with acute or convalescent COVID-19. Material for sequencing was peripheral blood. CDR3 DNA sequence: TGTGCCAGCAGCTCTGCCTTAGGAGGGAGGGGCTACGAGCAGTACTTC. This encodes CASSSALGGRGYEQYF.